These T cell receptor beta chains were read from a single sample in a study of blood T cell repertoires in COVID-19. The data were produced by immunoSEQ multiplex PCR, yet TCRdb's version contains in-frame clones alone and is incomplete. The repertoire holds under 350,000 clones, roughly 90% seen once, with about 4.6% in the top ten. The sequenced sample consisted of peripheral blood. The source of these receptors is a man aged 40-49 years with acute or convalescent COVID-19. The CDR3 runs from the conserved cysteine through the conserved F or W. Fields, in order: V gene, D gene, clone size, J gene, CDR3 DNA, CDR3 protein. The D gene is left open where the match is weak. The listing skips clone size in some rows; elsewhere it reads once, few, many or a size class.

v_call: TRBV4-1; d_call: .; clone_size: .; j_call: TRBJ2-7; cdr3_nt: TGCGCCAGCAGTCAAGGTCCAGGCTCCTACGAGCAGTACTTC; cdr3_aa: CASSQGPGSYEQYF
v_call: TRBV20-1; d_call: .; clone_size: .; j_call: TRBJ2-3; cdr3_nt: TGCAGTGCTAGTGGGGAGGTTCCAGATACGCAGTATTTT; cdr3_aa: CSASGEVPDTQYF
v_call: TRBV6-2/TRBV6-3; d_call: TRBD1; clone_size: .; j_call: TRBJ2-3; cdr3_nt: TGTGCCAGCAGTTCACCTTACAGGGGACGAACAGATACGCAGTATTTT; cdr3_aa: CASSSPYRGRTDTQYF
v_call: TRBV2; d_call: .; clone_size: .; j_call: TRBJ2-7; cdr3_nt: TGTGCCAGCAGTGAAACCAGGTTTTACGAGCAGTACTTC; cdr3_aa: CASSETRFYEQYF
v_call: TRBV5-4; d_call: TRBD2; clone_size: .; j_call: TRBJ2-3; cdr3_nt: TGTGCCAGCAGCTTTAGGACTAGCCAGAGCACAGATACGCAGTATTTT; cdr3_aa: CASSFRTSQSTDTQYF
v_call: TRBV5-4; d_call: .; clone_size: .; j_call: TRBJ2-2; cdr3_nt: TGTGCCAGCAGCTCCGGAGGTCAGCAGACCGGGGAGCTGTTTTTT; cdr3_aa: CASSSGGQQTGELFF
v_call: TRBV7-3; d_call: .; clone_size: .; j_call: TRBJ2-7; cdr3_nt: TGTGCCAGCAGCCGCCCCGGCTACGAGCAGTACTTC; cdr3_aa: CASSRPGYEQYF
v_call: TRBV7-2; d_call: .; clone_size: .; j_call: TRBJ2-2; cdr3_nt: TGTGCCAGCAGCTTAGACCCCTGGGGGCGCCCGAACACCGGGGAGCTGTTTTTT; cdr3_aa: CASSLDPWGRPNTGELFF
v_call: TRBV27; d_call: .; clone_size: .; j_call: TRBJ1-6; cdr3_nt: TGTGCCAGCAGCCAGGGCAGGGTTTGGAATTCACCCCTCCACTTT; cdr3_aa: CASSQGRVWNSPLHF
v_call: TRBV4-2; d_call: TRBD1; clone_size: .; j_call: TRBJ2-7; cdr3_nt: TGTGCCAGCAGCCAAGGGATAGGGACAGGGGCCTTGGAGCAGTACTTC; cdr3_aa: CASSQGIGTGALEQYF
v_call: TRBV6-6; d_call: TRBD1; clone_size: few; j_call: TRBJ2-7; cdr3_nt: TGTGCCAGCACCCAACAGGGGACATACTACGAGCAGTACTTC; cdr3_aa: CASTQQGTYYEQYF
v_call: TRBV6-6; d_call: .; clone_size: .; j_call: TRBJ2-2; cdr3_nt: TGTGCCAGCAGTTCCCCGGGGACCGGGGAGCTGTTTTTT; cdr3_aa: CASSSPGTGELFF
v_call: TRBV4-2; d_call: .; clone_size: .; j_call: TRBJ1-5; cdr3_nt: TGTGCCAGCAGCCAAGATCCTAACAGGGCTCAGCCCCAGCATTTT; cdr3_aa: CASSQDPNRAQPQHF
v_call: TRBV5-1; d_call: TRBD1; clone_size: .; j_call: TRBJ1-5; cdr3_nt: TGCGCCAGCAGCTTGGGGGACAGAAGCAATCAGCCCCAGCATTTT; cdr3_aa: CASSLGDRSNQPQHF
v_call: TRBV6-1; d_call: .; clone_size: .; j_call: TRBJ2-7; cdr3_nt: TGTGCCAGCAGTGAAAGTTATGTGGGGGGGCTAGCGAGCCGGGACGAGCAGTACTTC; cdr3_aa: CASSESYVGGLASRDEQYF
v_call: TRBV24-1; d_call: TRBD1; clone_size: .; j_call: TRBJ1-2; cdr3_nt: TGTGCCACCAGTGGAATAAAGGGGGACAGCTTCTATGGCTACACCTTC; cdr3_aa: CATSGIKGDSFYGYTF
v_call: TRBV6-5; d_call: .; clone_size: .; j_call: TRBJ1-5; cdr3_nt: TGTGCCAGCTTCGGGACACTAAATCAGCCCCAGCATTTT; cdr3_aa: CASFGTLNQPQHF
v_call: TRBV28; d_call: .; clone_size: .; j_call: TRBJ1-3; cdr3_nt: TGTGCCAGCAGCCCCCCAGGAAACACCATATATTTT; cdr3_aa: CASSPPGNTIYF
v_call: TRBV2; d_call: .; clone_size: .; j_call: TRBJ2-2; cdr3_nt: TGTGCCAGCAGTGGGACTATGAACACCGGGGAGCTGTTTTTT; cdr3_aa: CASSGTMNTGELFF
v_call: TRBV6-5; d_call: .; clone_size: .; j_call: TRBJ2-2; cdr3_nt: TGTGCCAGCAGTTACCAGGGGAGAGACACCGGGGAGCTGTTTTTT; cdr3_aa: CASSYQGRDTGELFF
v_call: TRBV5-1; d_call: TRBD2; clone_size: .; j_call: TRBJ2-1; cdr3_nt: TGCGCCAGCAGCTACAGCGGGGGGGCCACCTATGAGCAGTTCTTC; cdr3_aa: CASSYSGGATYEQFF
v_call: TRBV19; d_call: TRBD1; clone_size: .; j_call: TRBJ2-1; cdr3_nt: TGTGCCAGTAGTCTCCAGGGGGCCTACAATGAGCAGTTCTTC; cdr3_aa: CASSLQGAYNEQFF
v_call: TRBV29-1; d_call: .; clone_size: .; j_call: TRBJ2-7; cdr3_nt: TGCAGCGTGTCCGACAGGAGCTACGAGCAGTACTTC; cdr3_aa: CSVSDRSYEQYF
v_call: TRBV5-1; d_call: .; clone_size: .; j_call: TRBJ1-1; cdr3_nt: TGCGCCAGCAGCTCCTCAACCGGGGGAGGAACTGAAGCTTTCTTT; cdr3_aa: CASSSSTGGGTEAFF
v_call: TRBV15; d_call: TRBD2; clone_size: few; j_call: TRBJ2-7; cdr3_nt: TGTGCCACCAGCAGTTTCGGGGGGTACGAGCAGTACTTC; cdr3_aa: CATSSFGGYEQYF
v_call: TRBV5-8; d_call: .; clone_size: .; j_call: TRBJ1-2; cdr3_nt: TGTGCCAGCATTAGGTATCAGGGAAATGGCTACACCTTC; cdr3_aa: CASIRYQGNGYTF
v_call: TRBV2; d_call: TRBD1; clone_size: .; j_call: TRBJ2-7; cdr3_nt: TGTGCCAGCAGTGACGAGGGGGCGAGTTACGAGCAGTACTTC; cdr3_aa: CASSDEGASYEQYF
v_call: TRBV10-1; d_call: .; clone_size: .; j_call: TRBJ1-1; cdr3_nt: TGCGCCAGCAGTGATTCTTCCAGGTTGAACACTGAAGCTTTCTTT; cdr3_aa: CASSDSSRLNTEAFF
v_call: TRBV19; d_call: .; clone_size: .; j_call: TRBJ2-2; cdr3_nt: TGTGCCAGTAGTACTTTGACATCGAACACCGGGGAGCTGTTTTTT; cdr3_aa: CASSTLTSNTGELFF
v_call: TRBV10-1; d_call: .; clone_size: .; j_call: TRBJ1-1; cdr3_nt: TGCGCCAGCAGGGGGGGGAGAATGAACACTGAAGCTTTCTTT; cdr3_aa: CASRGGRMNTEAFF
v_call: TRBV15; d_call: .; clone_size: .; j_call: TRBJ2-3; cdr3_nt: TGTGCCACCAGCAGAGATCGGAGGTATAGCACAGATACGCAGTATTTT; cdr3_aa: CATSRDRRYSTDTQYF
v_call: TRBV30; d_call: .; clone_size: .; j_call: TRBJ1-1; cdr3_nt: TGTGCCAAGAGGGATACGGCTGAAGCTTTCTTT; cdr3_aa: CAKRDTAEAFF
v_call: TRBV5-5; d_call: .; clone_size: .; j_call: TRBJ1-1; cdr3_nt: TGTGCCAGCAGCTTGGCCCACACAGGGTACACTGAAGCTTTCTTT; cdr3_aa: CASSLAHTGYTEAFF
v_call: TRBV11-2; d_call: .; clone_size: .; j_call: TRBJ1-1; cdr3_nt: TGTGCCAGGTTGCAAAGACGGGGAAACACTGAAGCTTTCTTT; cdr3_aa: CARLQRRGNTEAFF
v_call: TRBV29-1; d_call: .; clone_size: .; j_call: TRBJ2-3; cdr3_nt: TGCAGCCACAGGGTCACAGATACGCAGTATTTT; cdr3_aa: CSHRVTDTQYF
v_call: TRBV5-5; d_call: .; clone_size: .; j_call: TRBJ1-6; cdr3_nt: TGTGCCAGCAGCTTCGAGGACAGCGCCTATAATTCACCCCTCCACTTT; cdr3_aa: CASSFEDSAYNSPLHF
v_call: TRBV20-1; d_call: .; clone_size: .; j_call: TRBJ1-6; cdr3_nt: TGCAGTGCTAGAGGAGTAGGGGCCCTCCACTTT; cdr3_aa: CSARGVGALHF
v_call: TRBV12-5; d_call: .; clone_size: .; j_call: TRBJ1-1; cdr3_nt: TGTGCTAGTGGTTTGAACCCCCGTGGCCCGGGCACTGAAGCTTTCTTT; cdr3_aa: CASGLNPRGPGTEAFF
v_call: TRBV5-1; d_call: .; clone_size: once; j_call: TRBJ2-1; cdr3_nt: TGCGCCAGCAGCTTGCAAGGGGAGGACAATGAGCAGTTCTTC; cdr3_aa: CASSLQGEDNEQFF
v_call: TRBV6-5; d_call: TRBD1; clone_size: .; j_call: TRBJ2-1; cdr3_nt: TGTGCCAGCAGTTACACGGGACAGGGGATAGATGAGCAGTTCTTC; cdr3_aa: CASSYTGQGIDEQFF
v_call: TRBV11-2; d_call: TRBD2; clone_size: .; j_call: TRBJ2-7; cdr3_nt: TGTGCCAGCAGCTACCTAGCGGGGCCCGCCTACGAGCAGTACTTC; cdr3_aa: CASSYLAGPAYEQYF